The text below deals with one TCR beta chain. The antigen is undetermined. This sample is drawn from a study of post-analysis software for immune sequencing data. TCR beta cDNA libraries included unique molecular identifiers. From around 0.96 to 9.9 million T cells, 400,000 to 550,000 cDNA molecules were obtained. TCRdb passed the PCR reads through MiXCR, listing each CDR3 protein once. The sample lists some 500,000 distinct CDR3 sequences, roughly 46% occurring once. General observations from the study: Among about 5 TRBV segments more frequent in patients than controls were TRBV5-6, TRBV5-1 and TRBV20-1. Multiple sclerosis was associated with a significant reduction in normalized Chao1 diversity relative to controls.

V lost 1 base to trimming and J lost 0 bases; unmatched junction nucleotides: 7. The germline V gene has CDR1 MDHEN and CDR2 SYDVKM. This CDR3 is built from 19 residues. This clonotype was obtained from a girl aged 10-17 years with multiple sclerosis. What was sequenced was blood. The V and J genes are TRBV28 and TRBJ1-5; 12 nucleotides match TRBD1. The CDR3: CASSLSGTGGLISNQPQHF. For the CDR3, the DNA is TGTGCCAGCAGTTTATCCGGGACAGGGGGCCTGATTAGCAATCAGCCCCAGCATTTT. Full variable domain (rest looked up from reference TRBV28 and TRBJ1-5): DVKVTQSSRYLVKRTGEKVFLECVQDMDHENMFWYRQDPGLGLRLIYFSYDVKMKEKGDIPEGYSVSREKKERFSLILESASTNQTSMYLCASSLSGTGGLISNQPQHFGDGTRLSIL.